A single sample gave rise to the 2 T cell receptor beta chains below, sequenced in a study of T cell repertoires in cytomegalovirus infection. TCRdb used MiXCR to reprocess the reads, holding one entry per CDR3 protein. Found here are under 150,000 distinct CDR3 sequences, about 10% of them singletons; the top ten hold roughly 9.1%. Sequencing was performed on PBMCs. These receptors originate from a human donor in good health (CMV status not recorded). Some clones in this sample may be carry-over from other donors' samples.

This clonotype showed up just once. This sequence joins TRBV20-1 and TRBJ1-4; D possibly corresponds to TRBD1 (5 bases). The ends were cut back, 5 bases at V and 4 bases at J, with 14 bases in the middle. Germline V gene data show CDR1 as DFQATT and CDR2 as SNEGSKA (reference sequence). This CDR3 comprises 14 residues. CDR3 coding DNA: TGCAGTGCTCTCCGGGACGGGGTTAATGAAAAACTGTTTTTT. It codes for CSALRDGVNEKLFF.

This clonotype is a singleton in its sample. Possible read error: a much larger clone is one base away. The V and J genes are TRBV19 and TRBJ1-4; 7 bases line up with TRBD1. This CDR3 is 14 amino acids long. Germline V CDR1 and CDR2: LNHDA, SQIVND (reference sequence). This CDR3 is CASSSRDRHEKLYF. CDR3 sequence (DNA): TGTGCCAGTAGCTCCCGGGACAGACATGAAAAACTGTATTTT.